The rows below give T cell receptor beta chains drawn from one sample of a study of blood T cells in healthy people across ages. In TCRdb, the 5' RACE reads were re-called with MiXCR into one record per CDR3 protein. The sample carries roughly 860,000 distinct CDR3 sequences, 62% recorded once. Sequencing input: blood. Every receptor here comes from a man aged 25 to 45 in good health. Both conserved end residues are part of each CDR3. Each record gives: D gene, V gene, J gene, clone size, CDR3 protein, CDR3 DNA. A D gene is named only where the DNA matches it firmly. Clone size is shown for a subset of rows, as once, few, many or a class of expanded clone.

>NA|TRBV29-1|TRBJ2-7|NA
CSVEDRTYEQYF
TGCAGCGTTGAGGACAGAACCTACGAGCAGTACTTC
>NA|TRBV7-2|TRBJ2-3|NA
CASRPRPPRGASDTQYF
TGTGCCAGCAGACCCCGCCCCCCCCGGGGGGCCAGTGATACGCAGTATTTT
>NA|TRBV6-5|TRBJ1-1|NA
CASTSLRGEAFF
TGTGCCAGCACCTCCCTGAGGGGTGAAGCTTTCTTT
>TRBD2|TRBV7-2|TRBJ2-5|NA
CASSSAGLAGVKTQYF
TGTGCCAGCAGCTCTGCGGGACTAGCGGGGGTTAAGACCCAGTACTTC
>NA|TRBV14|TRBJ2-6|NA
CASSQGQGFGANVLTF
TGTGCCAGCAGCCAAGGCCAGGGATTCGGGGCCAACGTCCTGACTTTC
>NA|TRBV3-1|TRBJ2-7|NA
CASSQGPQGGYEQYF
TGTGCCAGCAGCCAAGGGCCCCAGGGAGGATACGAGCAGTACTTC
>NA|TRBV27|TRBJ2-5|NA
CASSLRSGAEGWETQYF
TGTGCCAGCAGTTTACGGTCTGGGGCAGAGGGTTGGGAGACCCAGTACTTC
>TRBD1|TRBV20-1|TRBJ2-7|few
CSARGFRDRAYEQYF
TGCAGTGCTAGGGGATTCCGGGACAGGGCCTACGAGCAGTACTTC
>NA|TRBV4-2|TRBJ2-5|NA
CASSQVSVYQETQYF
TGTGCCAGCAGCCAAGTCTCGGTGTACCAAGAGACCCAGTACTTC
>NA|TRBV4-3|TRBJ1-2|NA
CASSQTGSYGYTF
TGTGCCAGCAGCCAAACAGGGAGCTATGGCTACACCTTC
>NA|TRBV18|TRBJ1-2|NA
CASSPQNGNYGYTF
TGTGCCAGCTCACCACAAAACGGGAACTATGGCTACACCTTC
>NA|TRBV5-1|TRBJ2-3|NA
CASRVGPVGGRESTQYF
TGCGCCAGCAGAGTTGGGCCCGTAGGGGGGCGTGAGAGTACACAGTATTTT
>TRBD2|TRBV5-1|TRBJ2-1|few
CASSPGSLTSGGSANEQFF
TGCGCCAGCAGTCCTGGATCCCTGACTAGCGGGGGTTCGGCCAATGAGCAGTTCTTC
>NA|TRBV20-1|TRBJ2-7|few
CSAKIDSPYEQYF
TGCAGTGCTAAGATCGACAGCCCCTACGAGCAGTACTTC
>TRBD1|TRBV24-1|TRBJ2-3|NA
CATSVTGAGAQDTQYF
TGTGCCACCAGTGTTACAGGGGCAGGGGCACAAGATACGCAGTATTTT
>TRBD1|TRBV25-1|TRBJ1-2|NA
CASSRTTDRDRDPYGYTF
TGTGCCAGCAGCCGAACTACAGACCGGGACAGGGACCCCTATGGCTACACCTTC
>TRBD1|TRBV5-1|TRBJ2-3|NA
CASSTTGAENTQYF
TGCGCCAGCAGCACGACAGGGGCGGAGAATACGCAGTATTTT
>TRBD1|TRBV6-2/TRBV6-3|TRBJ2-1|few
CASSSAQGAYNEQFF
TGTGCCAGCAGTTCCGCCCAGGGGGCCTACAATGAGCAGTTCTTC
>TRBD1|TRBV20-1|TRBJ1-4|NA
CRDPGQAATNEKLFF
TGCAGGGACCCGGGACAGGCTGCAACTAATGAAAAACTGTTTTTT
>TRBD1|TRBV7-9|TRBJ1-1|NA
CASSNRQGDTEAFF
TGTGCCAGCAGCAACCGCCAGGGGGACACTGAAGCTTTCTTT
>NA|TRBV7-2|TRBJ2-3|NA
CAGSGGPIGTDTQYF
TGTGCCGGCAGCGGAGGGCCTATCGGCACAGATACGCAGTATTTT
>TRBD1|TRBV20-1|TRBJ2-1|NA
CSASVSGQGVRNEQFF
TGCAGTGCTAGCGTATCGGGACAGGGGGTTAGGAATGAGCAGTTCTTC
>TRBD1|TRBV10-3|TRBJ2-7|few
CAISGSGTVYEQYF
TGTGCCATCAGCGGCTCCGGGACAGTCTACGAGCAGTACTTC
>TRBD2|TRBV13|TRBJ2-1|NA
CASSLGLAGGPILNEQFF
TGTGCCAGCAGCTTAGGTCTAGCGGGGGGCCCCATACTCAATGAGCAGTTCTTC
>TRBD1|TRBV12-3/TRBV12-4|TRBJ1-1|few
CASSGGQPNTEAFF
TGTGCCAGCAGTGGGGGACAGCCGAACACTGAAGCTTTCTTT
>NA|TRBV28|TRBJ1-4|NA
CASSFDAGATNEKLFF
TGTGCCAGCAGTTTTGACGCGGGTGCAACTAATGAAAAACTGTTTTTT
>NA|TRBV15|TRBJ2-3|NA
CATSRDYKDTQYF
TGTGCCACCAGCAGGGACTACAAAGATACGCAGTATTTT
>NA|TRBV11-1|TRBJ2-1|medium-sized
CASSPEGGPGYNEQFF
TGTGCCAGCAGCCCTGAGGGGGGGCCGGGATACAATGAGCAGTTCTTC
>NA|TRBV12-3/TRBV12-4|TRBJ2-7|NA
CASSLRGGSTPYEQYF
TGTGCCAGCAGCCTCCGTGGGGGCTCTACCCCTTACGAGCAGTACTTC
>NA|TRBV4-2|TRBJ2-5|NA
CASSRAALAPETQYF
TGTGCCAGCAGCCGAGCGGCACTAGCCCCAGAGACCCAGTACTTC
>NA|TRBV12-3/TRBV12-4|TRBJ1-6|NA
CASSLTQDSPLHF
TGTGCCAGCAGTTTAACTCAAGATTCACCCCTCCACTTT
>TRBD2|TRBV9|TRBJ2-1|NA
CASSVPGAGSVNEQFF
TGTGCCAGCAGCGTCCCTGGAGCGGGGTCGGTCAATGAGCAGTTCTTC
>NA|TRBV5-1|TRBJ2-2|few
CASSLPRDVDGELFF
TGCGCCAGCAGCTTGCCCCGGGACGTCGACGGGGAGCTGTTTTTT
>NA|TRBV20-1|TRBJ2-1|NA
CNARLPPGMSSYNEQFF
TGCAATGCTAGACTCCCGCCCGGGATGAGCTCCTACAATGAGCAGTTCTTC
>NA|TRBV27|TRBJ2-7|few
CASSSTAAGEQYF
TGTGCCAGCAGTTCAACAGCGGCCGGCGAGCAGTACTTC
>NA|TRBV5-5|TRBJ2-5|NA
CASSSHSMRGQETQYF
TGTGCCAGCAGCTCTCATAGTATGCGGGGGCAGGAGACCCAGTACTTC
>NA|TRBV12-3/TRBV12-4|TRBJ2-7|many
CASSLLAYEQYF
TGTGCCAGCAGTTTATTGGCCTACGAGCAGTACTTC
>NA|TRBV4-3|TRBJ2-3|NA
CASSQEPTLSPDTQYF
TGCGCCAGCAGCCAAGAGCCAACTCTCTCACCAGATACGCAGTATTTT
>NA|TRBV20-1|TRBJ2-1|few
CSAESNLSGEQFF
TGCAGTGCTGAGTCGAATCTTTCGGGTGAGCAGTTCTTC
>TRBD2|TRBV7-2|TRBJ2-1|NA
CASSFRLAEPRGNEQFF
TGTGCCAGCAGCTTCCGGCTAGCGGAACCTAGGGGCAATGAGCAGTTCTTC
>NA|TRBV4-3|TRBJ2-7|NA
CASSQDVGTYEQYF
TGCGCCAGCAGCCAAGATGTAGGAACCTACGAGCAGTACTTC
>NA|TRBV5-1|TRBJ2-7|NA
CASSKAGRETYEQYF
TGCGCCAGCAGCAAGGCGGGGAGAGAAACCTACGAGCAGTACTTC
>NA|TRBV28|TRBJ1-2|NA
CASSPRDHYGYTF
TGTGCCAGCAGTCCGCGGGACCACTATGGCTACACCTTC
>NA|TRBV20-1|TRBJ2-5|NA
CSARVQNQGRETQYF
TGCAGTGCTAGAGTACAGAATCAAGGGAGAGAGACCCAGTACTTC
>NA|TRBV25-1|TRBJ1-1|NA
CASSSRTGGNEAFF
TGTGCCAGCAGTTCGCGGACCGGAGGTAATGAAGCTTTCTTT
>NA|TRBV12-3/TRBV12-4|TRBJ1-5|NA
CASSFEGAGQPQHF
TGTGCCAGCAGTTTTGAAGGGGCCGGGCAGCCCCAGCATTTT
>NA|TRBV28|TRBJ1-5|NA
CASSGPGFSQPQHF
TGTGCCAGCAGTGGTCCAGGGTTTTCTCAGCCCCAGCATTTT
>NA|TRBV28|TRBJ2-4|few
CASSLAGQFLKQYF
TGTGCCAGCAGTTTAGCCGGACAGTTTCTGAAGCAGTACTTC
>NA|TRBV3-1|TRBJ2-1|NA
CASSPLWVNEQFF
TGTGCCAGCAGCCCCCTCTGGGTCAATGAGCAGTTCTTC
>NA|TRBV27|TRBJ2-2|NA
CASSLDGRLNTGELFF
TGTGCCAGCAGTTTGGACGGCCGACTTAACACCGGGGAGCTGTTTTTT
>NA|TRBV10-3|TRBJ1-1|NA
CAISRDMNTEAFF
TGTGCCATCAGCCGGGACATGAACACTGAAGCTTTCTTT
>NA|TRBV10-3|TRBJ2-2|NA
CAALGTGELFF
TGTGCCGCTCTCGGTACCGGGGAGCTGTTTTTT
>NA|TRBV7-9|TRBJ2-7|NA
CASSSLGGKNYEQYF
TGTGCCAGCAGCTCCCTGGGGGGAAAAAACTACGAGCAGTACTTC
>NA|TRBV4-3|TRBJ1-2|NA
CASSQVAEGLGGYTF
TGCGCCAGCAGCCAAGTAGCAGAGGGGCTGGGGGGCTACACCTTC
>TRBD1|TRBV6-6|TRBJ1-2|NA
CASTMGQGYYGYTF
TGTGCCAGCACTATGGGACAGGGTTACTATGGCTACACCTTC
>NA|TRBV4-2|TRBJ2-5|NA
CASSQGLTLGTQYF
TGTGCCAGCAGCCAAGGCCTTACCCTGGGGACCCAGTACTTC
>NA|TRBV12-3/TRBV12-4|TRBJ2-7|NA
CASSFGDTYEQYF
TGTGCCAGCAGTTTTGGTGATACCTACGAGCAGTACTTC
>NA|TRBV28|TRBJ2-6|few
CASSLSGGPGANVLTF
TGTGCCAGCAGTTTATCCGGGGGTCCGGGGGCCAACGTCCTGACTTTC
>NA|TRBV6-5|TRBJ2-3|NA
CASSYWRDTSTDTQYF
TGTGCCAGCAGTTACTGGCGGGATACTAGCACAGATACGCAGTATTTT
>TRBD2|TRBV27|TRBJ2-3|NA
CASSYGLADLSSTDTQYF
TGTGCCAGCAGTTACGGACTAGCGGACTTATCTAGCACAGATACGCAGTATTTT